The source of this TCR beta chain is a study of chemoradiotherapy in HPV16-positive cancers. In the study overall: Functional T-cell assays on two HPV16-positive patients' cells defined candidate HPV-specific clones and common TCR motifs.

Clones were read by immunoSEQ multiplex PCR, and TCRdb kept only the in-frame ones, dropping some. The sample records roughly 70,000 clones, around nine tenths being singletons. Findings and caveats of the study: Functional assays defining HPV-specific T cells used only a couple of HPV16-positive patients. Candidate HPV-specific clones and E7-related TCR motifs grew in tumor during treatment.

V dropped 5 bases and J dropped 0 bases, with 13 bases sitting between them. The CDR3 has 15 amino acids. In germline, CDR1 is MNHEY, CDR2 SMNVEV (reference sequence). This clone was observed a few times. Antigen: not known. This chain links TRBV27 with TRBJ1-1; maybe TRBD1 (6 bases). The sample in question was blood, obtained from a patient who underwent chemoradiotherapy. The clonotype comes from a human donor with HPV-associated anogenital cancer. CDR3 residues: CASSRGGGMNTEAFF. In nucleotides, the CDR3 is TGTGCCAGCAGTCGAGGAGGGGGGATGAACACTGAAGCTTTCTTT.